This T cell receptor (beta chain) was sequenced for a study of cytomegalovirus exposure and HLA in healthy donors. Study background: There were some 400 genotyped donors. Of these, about 81% fell in the genetic ancestry cluster associated with self-reported Caucasian donors.

Germline loops: CDR1 SNHLY, CDR2 FYNNEI. The J segment lost 2 bases and the V segment lost 9 bases, leaving 17 bases of the junction unmatched. This CDR3 region has 17 residues. It was with 60 Vbeta and 13 Jbeta primers that the PCR ran. Sequencing used immunoSEQ multiplex PCR; TCRdb keeps in-frame clones, though not all of them. The data contain 120,000 to 150,000 clones, around 86% of them seen just once; the ten biggest clones take up under 3%. The source is a young woman in good health and CMV-seronegative. The sequenced sample consisted of PBMCs. V usage is TRBV2 and J usage is TRBJ2-5; 8 nucleotides line up with TRBD2. The CDR3 coding sequence is TGTGCCAGTCCTCGGAGCGGGGGAGTGTCGGGTCAAGAGACCCAGTACTTC. Translated, it gives CASPRSGGVSGQETQYF. The complete variable domain, with remaining parts taken from reference TRBV2 and TRBJ2-5, reads EPEVTQTPSHQVTQMGQEVILRCVPISNHLYFYWYRQILGQKVEFLVSFYNNEISEKSEIFDDQFSVERPDGSNFTLKIRSTKLEDSAMYFCASPRSGGVSGQETQYFGPGTRLLVL.